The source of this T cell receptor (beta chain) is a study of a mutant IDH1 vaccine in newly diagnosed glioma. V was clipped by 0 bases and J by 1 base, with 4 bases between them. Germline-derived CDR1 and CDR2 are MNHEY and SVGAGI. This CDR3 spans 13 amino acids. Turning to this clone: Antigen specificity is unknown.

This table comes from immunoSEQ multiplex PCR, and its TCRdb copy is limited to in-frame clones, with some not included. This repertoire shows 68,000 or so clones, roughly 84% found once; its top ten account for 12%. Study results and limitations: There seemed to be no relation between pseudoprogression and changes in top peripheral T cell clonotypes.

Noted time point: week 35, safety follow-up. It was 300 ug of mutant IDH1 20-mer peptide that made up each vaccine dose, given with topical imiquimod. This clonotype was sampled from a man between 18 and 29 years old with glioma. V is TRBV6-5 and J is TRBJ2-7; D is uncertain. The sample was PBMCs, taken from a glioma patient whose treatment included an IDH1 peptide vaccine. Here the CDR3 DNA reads TGTGCCAGCAGTTACTCTAGATCCTACGAGCAGTACTTC. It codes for CASSYSRSYEQYF.